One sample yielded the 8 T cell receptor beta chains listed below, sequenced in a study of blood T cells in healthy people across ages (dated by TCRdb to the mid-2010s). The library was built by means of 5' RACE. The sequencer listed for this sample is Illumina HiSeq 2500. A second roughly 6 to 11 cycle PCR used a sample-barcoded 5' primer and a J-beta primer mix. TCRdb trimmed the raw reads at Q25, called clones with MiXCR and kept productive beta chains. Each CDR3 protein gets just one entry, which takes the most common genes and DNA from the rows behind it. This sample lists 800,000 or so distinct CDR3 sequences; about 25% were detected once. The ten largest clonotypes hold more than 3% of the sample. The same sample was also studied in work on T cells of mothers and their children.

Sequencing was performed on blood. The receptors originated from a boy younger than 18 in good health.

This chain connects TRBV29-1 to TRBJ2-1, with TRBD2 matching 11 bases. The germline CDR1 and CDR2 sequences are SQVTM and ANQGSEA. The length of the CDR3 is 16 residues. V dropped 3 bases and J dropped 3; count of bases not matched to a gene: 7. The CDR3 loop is CSVDFAGTSGYNEQFF. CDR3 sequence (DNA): TGCAGCGTTGACTTCGCCGGGACTAGCGGCTACAATGAGCAGTTCTTC.

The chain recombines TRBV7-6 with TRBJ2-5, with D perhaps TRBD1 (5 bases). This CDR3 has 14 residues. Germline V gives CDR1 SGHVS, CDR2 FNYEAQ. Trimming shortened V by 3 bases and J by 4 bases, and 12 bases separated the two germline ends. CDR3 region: CASSLTVQGETQYF. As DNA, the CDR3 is TGTGCCAGCAGCTTGACGGTCCAGGGAGAGACCCAGTACTTC.

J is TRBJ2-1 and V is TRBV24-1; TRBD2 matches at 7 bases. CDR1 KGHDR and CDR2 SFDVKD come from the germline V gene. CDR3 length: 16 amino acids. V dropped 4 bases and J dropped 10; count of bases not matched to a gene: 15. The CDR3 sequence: CATSDPRAGRVFEQFF. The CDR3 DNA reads TGTGCCACCAGTGACCCGCGGGCAGGGAGGGTTTTCGAGCAGTTCTTC.

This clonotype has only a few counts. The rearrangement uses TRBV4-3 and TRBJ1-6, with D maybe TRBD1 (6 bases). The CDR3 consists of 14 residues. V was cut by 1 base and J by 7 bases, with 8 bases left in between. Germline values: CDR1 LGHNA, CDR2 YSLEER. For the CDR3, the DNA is TGCGCCAGCAGCCAAGGGGGGCGGAATTCACCCCTCCACTTT. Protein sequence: CASSQGGRNSPLHF.

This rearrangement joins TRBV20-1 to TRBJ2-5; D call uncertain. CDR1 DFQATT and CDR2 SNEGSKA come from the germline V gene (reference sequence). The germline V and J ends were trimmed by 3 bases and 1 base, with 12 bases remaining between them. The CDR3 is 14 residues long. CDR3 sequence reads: CSASARSLQETQYF. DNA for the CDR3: TGCAGTGCTAGCGCTCGATCCCTCCAAGAGACCCAGTACTTC.

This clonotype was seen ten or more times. CDR3 coding DNA: TGTGCCAGCAGCCTTAGGACAGTTAATGAAAAACTGTTTTTT. Amino acid sequence: CASSLRTVNEKLFF. This sequence joins TRBV28 and TRBJ1-4, with D perhaps TRBD1 (6 bases). With 6 bases removed from V and 4 bases from J, the gap between germline ends came to 12 bases. The CDR3 runs to 14 residues. The germline gives CDR1 MDHEN, CDR2 SYDVKM.

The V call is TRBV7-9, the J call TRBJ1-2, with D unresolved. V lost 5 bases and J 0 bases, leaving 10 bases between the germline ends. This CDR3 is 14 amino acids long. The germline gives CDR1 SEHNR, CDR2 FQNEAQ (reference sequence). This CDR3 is CASSPGAANYGYTF. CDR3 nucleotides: TGTGCCAGCAGCCCGGGAGCGGCTAACTATGGCTACACCTTC.

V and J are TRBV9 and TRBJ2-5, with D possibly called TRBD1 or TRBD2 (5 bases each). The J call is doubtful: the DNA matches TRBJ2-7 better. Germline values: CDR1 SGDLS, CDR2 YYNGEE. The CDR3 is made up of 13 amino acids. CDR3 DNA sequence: TGTGCCAGCAGCGCCGGGACGGACTACGAGCAGTACTTC. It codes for CASSAGTDYEQYF.